This T cell receptor (beta chain) was sequenced during a study of patients and donors after allogeneic stem cell transplantation. This clonotype was counted at least ten times. From the RT-PCR reads, TCRdb called clonotypes with MiXCR, one entry per CDR3 protein. Of over 65,000 distinct CDR3 sequences listed, around a quarter are singletons. V lost 4 bases, J lost 7 bases, and 14 bases lay in between. Germline CDR1 and CDR2: SEHNR and FQNEAQ (reference sequence). This CDR3 comprises 14 residues. Sequenced input: blood, either unsorted or a sorted T cell fraction (not recorded which). This chain uses TRBV7-9 with TRBJ1-5; D is perhaps TRBD1 (5 bases). This TCR derives from a human donor who was either an allogeneic HSCT recipient or a stem cell or donor lymphocyte infusion donor (not recorded which). It is not recorded whose cells these are; they may come from a transplant donor. CDR3 sequence: CASSYSGSGQPQHF. In DNA, the CDR3 is TGTGCCAGCAGCTATTCAGGGAGCGGGCAGCCCCAGCATTTT.